This T cell receptor (beta chain) was identified during a study of T cells in Graves' hyperthyroidism and ophthalmopathy. Study overall: Peripheral blood was drawn at first diagnosis, prior to all treatment.

Amplified TCR beta CDR3 regions came from RNA transcripts. HTBI primers were the set used in a first-round RT-PCR of the TCR CDR3. TCRdb used MiXCR to reprocess the multiplex PCR reads, holding one entry per CDR3 protein. The data hold roughly 420,000 distinct CDR3 sequences, with 15% to 18% observed a single time. This clonotype was seen repeatedly, ten times or more. Its antigen is undetermined. Regarding the study as a whole: The model's output predicted ophthalmopathy at a median of 6.5 months prior to onset. In simple terms, a model built on 13 V-J features told ophthalmopathy apart from stable hyperthyroidism.

Germline values: CDR1 LNHDA, CDR2 SQIVND (reference sequence). This CDR3 is 15 amino acids long. Trimming removed 5 bases at V and 2 bases at J, with 13 bases between. The sample was blood. The chain has TRBV19 and TRBJ1-5; D is perhaps TRBD1 (5 bases). The receptor was isolated from a woman in her late teens or twenties with Graves' hyperthyroidism. CDR3 sequence (DNA): TGTGCCAGTAGTGGGGGAAAACAACGCAATCAGCCCCAGCATTTT. This sequence encodes CASSGGKQRNQPQHF.